This T cell receptor beta chain was identified in a study of vaccination and CD4 T cells after COVID-19. As for the study in general: Each participant was administered two doses of a vaccine, which was either BNT162b2 or mRNA-1273.

With the Oncomine TCR Beta short-read assay, DNA from cultured CD4+ T cells was sequenced. One entry per CDR3 protein results from TCRdb running MiXCR on the PCR reads. This sample yields about 15,000 distinct CDR3 sequences, of which 78% are seen a single time; roughly 8.8% belongs to the top ten. To note about this clonotype: The antigen is undetermined.

Indicated treatment: approximately 9-day PBMC culture with coronavirus spike peptide pools or control peptides (ViraFEST assay). ViraFEST grew antigen-specific T cells using peptide pools, then sequenced TCRs. Per germline, CDR1 SGHRS and CDR2 YFSETQ. The V gene end was trimmed by 4 bases and the J gene end by 6 bases; junction bases not matched to a gene: 8. The CDR3 extends over 16 amino acids. This TCR derives from a human donor who received a COVID-19 vaccine. The rearrangement uses TRBV5-1 and TRBJ1-4, with TRBD1 identical over 11 bases. Sequenced material: CD4+ T cells from blood, cultured in vitro, taken after SARS-CoV-2 vaccination. The CDR3 DNA follows: TGCGCCAGCAGCAGGGACAGGGGGTCCGGGGATGAAAAACTGTTTTTT. The encoded protein is CASSRDRGSGDEKLFF. The entire variable domain, with the rest obtained from reference TRBV5-1 and TRBJ1-4, is as follows: KAGVTQTPRYLIKTRGQQVTLSCSPISGHRSVSWYQQTPGQGLQFLFEYFSETQRNKGNFPGRFSGRQFSNSRSEMNVSTLELGDSALYLCASSRDRGSGDEKLFFGSGTQLSVL.